What follows are 24 T cell receptor beta chains derived from one specimen sequenced in a study of human T cells and chemical hapten exposure. As for time point: pre-sensitization, week 0. As to treatment: therapeutic diphenylcyclopropenone sensitization with weekly scalp DPC. Each CDR3 protein is one row after TCRdb ran MiXCR on the RACE reads. The repertoire holds roughly 380,000 distinct CDR3 sequences, with approximately 5.1% as singletons. Sample: whole blood, taken in connection with sensitization to the hapten diphenylcyclopropenone (DPC). The source is a woman aged 45-60 years with alopecia areata. Some clones in this sample may be carry-over from other donors' samples.

This clonotype was observed many times. The J gene is TRBJ2-3, the V gene TRBV12-3 or TRBV12-4, with D tentatively TRBD2 (6 bases). V lost 4 bases to trimming and J lost 8 bases, with 22 bases between them. CDR3 size: 16 residues. The CDR3, as DNA: TGTGCCAGCAGTTACCCAGAGCGGGCCTTAACGGGTACGCAGTATTTT. Its translation: CASSYPERALTGTQYF.

This clonotype was recorded at least ten times. The chain carries TRBV11-2 and TRBJ2-3; TRBD2 matches at 8 bases. This CDR3 spans 15 amino acids. V gave up 0 bases and J gave up 3 bases; unmatched junction bases: 2. Per germline, CDR1 SGHAT and CDR2 FQNNGV. The CDR3 is CASSLDGGATDTQYF. In DNA, the CDR3 is TGTGCCAGCAGCTTAGACGGGGGGGCGACAGATACGCAGTATTTT. Looking up the rest from reference TRBV11-2 and TRBJ2-3 gives the full variable domain: EAGVAQSPRYKIIEKRQSVAFWCNPISGHATLYWYQQILGQGPKLLIQFQNNGVVDDSQLPKDRFSAERLKGVDSTLKIQPAKLEDSAVYLCASSLDGGATDTQYFGPGTRLTVL.

V is TRBV6-7 and J is TRBJ1-1, with 7 bases aligning to TRBD1. TRBV6-7 is designated an ORF whose function remains uncertain. V shed 10 bases, J shed 11 bases, and the junction held 16 bases outside the gene matches. There are 13 residues in the CDR3. CDR3 residues: CATPQPGQSCAFF. In DNA, the CDR3 is TGTGCCACCCCCCAACCGGGACAGTCGTGTGCTTTCTTT.

This clonotype was counted a few times. The chain carries TRBV9 and TRBJ2-7, with D unclear. CDR1 and CDR2 (germline): SGDLS, YYNGEE. V lost 4 bases and J 4 bases, leaving 12 bases between the germline ends. There are 13 residues in the CDR3. The CDR3 DNA sequence: TGTGCCAGCAGCCCGCCCCGATCTTACGAGCAGTACTTC. It specifies CASSPPRSYEQYF.

This clonotype was detected many times. The V call is TRBV28, the J call TRBJ2-3; TRBD2 might be the D (6 bases). There are 15 residues in the CDR3. Deletions cut 1 base from V and 8 bases from J, with 16 bases between. Germline loops: CDR1 MDHEN, CDR2 SYDVKM. Here the CDR3 reads CASSLLAGNWGTQYF. The CDR3 bases are TGTGCCAGCAGTTTATTGGCGGGGAACTGGGGTACGCAGTATTTT.

The chain links TRBV29-1 to TRBJ1-2; unclear D gene. Germline V CDR1 and CDR2: SQVTM, ANQGSEA. Trimming pared 4 bases from V and 7 bases from J, leaving 13 bases between. The CDR3 sequence is 12 residues long. CDR3: CSVVWRESGYTF. As DNA, the CDR3 is TGCAGCGTTGTATGGAGGGAAAGTGGCTACACCTTC.

This clonotype has only a few counts. V is TRBV7-2 and J is TRBJ2-5; possibly TRBD1 for D (5 bases). The germline gives CDR1 SGHTA, CDR2 FQGNSA. There are 14 residues in the CDR3. Deletions cut 6 bases from V and 3 bases from J, with 14 bases between. The CDR3 DNA follows: TGTGCCAGCAGTTCCGACAGATGGGAAGAGACCCAGTACTTC. It translates to CASSSDRWEETQYF.

The chain carries TRBV6-2 or TRBV6-3 and TRBJ2-7; TRBD2 might be the D (6 bases). There are 17 residues in the CDR3. Trimming pared 6 bases from V and 7 bases from J, leaving 28 bases between. CDR1 is MNHEY, CDR2 SVGEGT, per germline. This CDR3 reads CASSHPGDGSRRGEQYF. The CDR3 DNA follows: TGTGCCAGCAGCCACCCCGGGGACGGGAGTAGGAGAGGAGAGCAGTACTTC.

This clonotype came up a few times. The CDR3 DNA follows: TGTGCCAGCAGTTCCCTGTCCTACAATGAGCAGTTCTTC. This codes for CASSSLSYNEQFF. The chain carries TRBV12-3 or TRBV12-4 and TRBJ2-1; D not certain. The length of the CDR3 is 13 residues. V dropped 4 bases and J dropped 1 base, with 5 bases sitting between them.

The CDR3 DNA reads as TGCGCCAGCAGTGAAGCAGGAGGGACCACAGATACGCAGTATTTT. It translates to CASSEAGGTTDTQYF. V is TRBV10-2 and J is TRBJ2-3; D perhaps matches TRBD2 (6 bases). With 3 bases removed from V and 2 bases from J, the gap between germline ends came to 12 bases. This CDR3 is built from 15 residues. CDR1 WSHSY and CDR2 SAAADI come from the germline V gene.

Regarding this clonotype: The junction departs from the called germline gene at one end, perhaps through a read error. In DNA form, the CDR3 reads TGTACCAGCAGCCCCCCACGGACTCGCAGACACACTGAAGCTTTCTTT. It codes for CTSSPPRTRRHTEAFF. This chain joins TRBV28 and TRBJ1-1; D not certain. Germline V gene data show CDR1 as MDHEN and CDR2 as SYDVKM. The CDR3 length is 16 residues.

A single count supports this clonotype. It may be a read error: a sequence one base away is much more abundant. The chain recombines TRBV20-1 with TRBJ2-2, with D possibly matching TRBD2 (5 bases). The germline V gene has CDR1 DFQATT and CDR2 SNEGSKA (reference sequence). The CDR3 loop spans 13 amino acids. CDR3 sequence (DNA): TGCAGTGCAAAGAACTATCGCACCGGGGATCTGTTTTTT. This sequence encodes CSAKNYRTGDLFF.

This clonotype was seen a few times. The chain carries TRBV25-1 and TRBJ1-2, with D unclear. The CDR3 has 12 amino acids. Germline-derived CDR1 and CDR2 are MGHDK and SYGVNS. Trimming shortened V by 7 bases and J by 0 bases, and 6 bases separated the two germline ends. The CDR3 sequence is CASTGSNYGYTF. The CDR3 coding sequence is TGTGCCAGCACGGGTTCTAACTATGGCTACACCTTC.

This clonotype has a handful of counts. The rearrangement uses TRBV3-1 and TRBJ2-2; 7 bases line up with TRBD2. From germline, CDR1 is LGHDT and CDR2 YNNKEL (reference sequence). The V gene end was trimmed by 1 base and the J gene end by 0 bases; junction bases not matched to a gene: 2. CDR3 length: 16 amino acids. The CDR3 spells CASSQGGGANTGELFF. The CDR3 DNA sequence: TGTGCCAGCAGCCAAGGTGGGGGGGCGAACACCGGGGAGCTGTTTTTT.

In this sample, this clonotype turned up many times. CDR3 sequence: CASSDRASSTDTQYF. The CDR3 coding sequence is TGTGCCAGCTCGGACAGGGCCTCTAGCACAGATACGCAGTATTTT. This chain joins TRBV2 and TRBJ2-3; 8 bases agree with TRBD1. Germline CDR1 SNHLY, CDR2 FYNNEI. V lost 8 bases to trimming and J lost 0 bases; unmatched junction nucleotides: 7. This CDR3 contains 15 residues.

At least ten counts were recorded for this clonotype. The rearrangement joins TRBV27 to TRBJ2-1; D gene uncertain. This CDR3 has 13 residues. Germline V gene data show CDR1 as MNHEY and CDR2 as SMNVEV (reference sequence). V lost 5 bases and J 2 bases, leaving 7 bases between the germline ends. CDR3: CASSRTAYNEQFF. In DNA form, the CDR3 reads TGTGCCAGCAGTAGGACGGCCTACAATGAGCAGTTCTTC.

This clonotype was detected ten times or more. The J gene is TRBJ1-1, the V gene TRBV11-2; TRBD1 agrees at 9 bases. The V segment lost 5 bases and the J segment 0 bases; nucleotides outside the gene matches: 1. This CDR3 contains 14 residues. In germline, CDR1 is SGHAT, CDR2 FQNNGV. CDR3 DNA: TGTGCCAGCAGCGGGACAGGGATGAACACTGAAGCTTTCTTT. Encoded protein: CASSGTGMNTEAFF. Full variable domain (outside the CDR3, taken from reference TRBV11-2 and TRBJ1-1): EAGVAQSPRYKIIEKRQSVAFWCNPISGHATLYWYQQILGQGPKLLIQFQNNGVVDDSQLPKDRFSAERLKGVDSTLKIQPAKLEDSAVYLCASSGTGMNTEAFFGQGTRLTVV.

CDR3 coding DNA: TGTGCCAGCAGCCTGGTGGGACTAGCGGTCACAGATACGCAGTATTTT. Protein: CASSLVGLAVTDTQYF. This chain uses TRBV5-5 with TRBJ2-3; 11 positions agree with TRBD2. The germline gives CDR1 SGHKS, CDR2 YYEKEE (reference sequence). The CDR3 covers 16 residues. V lost 4 bases, J lost 2 bases, and 6 bases stayed unmatched.

This clonotype has a handful of counts. This sequence joins TRBV11-2 and TRBJ2-1, with a weak D call TRBD1 (6 bases). Trimming removed 3 bases at V and 10 bases at J, with 10 bases between. CDR3 length: 12 amino acids. In germline, CDR1 is SGHAT, CDR2 FQNNGV. The chain's CDR3 is CASSFEGVEQFF. The CDR3 DNA is TGTGCCAGCAGCTTTGAGGGGGTCGAGCAGTTCTTC.

This clonotype occurred many times. The chain carries TRBV5-1 and TRBJ1-1; maybe TRBD1 (6 bases). V gave up 3 bases and J gave up 1 base, with 13 bases separating them. Germline CDR1 reads SGHRS; CDR2 reads YFSETQ. The CDR3 is 15 amino acids. The CDR3 sequence is CASSWRQASNTEAFF. The CDR3 region has the DNA TGCGCCAGCAGCTGGAGACAGGCTTCGAACACTGAAGCTTTCTTT.

This clonotype came up many times. The chain couples TRBV20-1 to TRBJ2-5; 11 nucleotides align to TRBD2. With 1 base clipped from V and 1 base from J, the junction kept 14 bases outside the gene matches. Germline values: CDR1 DFQATT, CDR2 SNEGSKA (reference sequence). The CDR3 contains 19 residues. CDR3 sequence: CSARVLTGLAEISQETQYF. For the CDR3, the DNA is TGCAGTGCTAGAGTTTTGACGGGACTAGCGGAAATCTCCCAAGAGACCCAGTACTTC.

This clonotype was seen at least ten times. The V gene is TRBV24-1, the J gene TRBJ2-3; 7 bases line up with TRBD1. CDR1 is KGHDR, CDR2 SFDVKD, per germline. Trimming at V came to 6 bases and at J to 4 bases, leaving 6 bases not matched to a gene. CDR3 length: 14 amino acids. The CDR3 loop is CATSRGTDPDTQYF. In nucleotides, the CDR3 is TGTGCCACCAGTAGAGGGACAGACCCAGATACGCAGTATTTT.

The V call is TRBV4-2, the J call TRBJ1-2; D might be TRBD1 (5 bases). Germline V gene data show CDR1 as LGHNA and CDR2 as YNFKEQ. This CDR3 contains 15 residues. The V gene lost 0 bases and the J gene lost 1 base, with 9 bases spanning the gap. The CDR3 DNA sequence: TGTGCCAGCAGCCAAGAACCGGGACTTAACTATGGCTACACCTTC. Translated, it gives CASSQEPGLNYGYTF.

The table lists this clonotype with many counts. The CDR3 sequence is CSETGAESYNEQFF. The CDR3, as DNA: TGCAGTGAAACAGGGGCAGAATCCTACAATGAGCAGTTCTTC. The chain joins TRBV29-1 to TRBJ2-1; 7 positions match TRBD1. The CDR3 has 14 amino acids. The germline V gene encodes CDR1 SQVTM and CDR2 ANQGSEA.